This paragraph reports one T cell receptor (beta chain). Its specificity is unknown. This record belongs to a study of cytomegalovirus exposure and HLA in healthy donors. Primers: 60 Vbeta forward and 13 Jbeta reverse. Using immunoSEQ multiplex PCR, the repertoire was profiled, and TCRdb retains in-frame clones only, with some absent. This sample yields about 130,000 clones, of which roughly 84% are seen a single time; around 1.2% belongs to the top ten. This CDR3 spans 14 amino acids. Losses at the gene ends were 6 bases for V and 1 base for J; bases not matched to a gene: 4. CDR1 is MNHEY, CDR2 SMNVEV, per germline (reference sequence). Findings and limits, study-wide: According to the study, some 160 TCR beta chains were cytomegalovirus-associated. TCR beta sequences numbering fewer than 20,000 were associated with HLA alleles at 0.05 false discovery rate in a later analysis. In most subjects, TCR beta sequences reportedly gave accurate predictions of HLA-A and HLA-B alleles. Confirmation was obtained in vitro that a few CMV-associated chains are specific for CMV antigens.

J is TRBJ1-1 and V is TRBV27; 8 bases agree with TRBD1. The sequenced sample consisted of PBMCs. This clonotype originated in a girl aged 2 to 10 in good health and CMV-seronegative. CDR3: CASSSDRANTEAFF. The DNA for the CDR3 is TGTGCCAGCAGCTCGGACAGGGCGAACACTGAAGCTTTCTTT.